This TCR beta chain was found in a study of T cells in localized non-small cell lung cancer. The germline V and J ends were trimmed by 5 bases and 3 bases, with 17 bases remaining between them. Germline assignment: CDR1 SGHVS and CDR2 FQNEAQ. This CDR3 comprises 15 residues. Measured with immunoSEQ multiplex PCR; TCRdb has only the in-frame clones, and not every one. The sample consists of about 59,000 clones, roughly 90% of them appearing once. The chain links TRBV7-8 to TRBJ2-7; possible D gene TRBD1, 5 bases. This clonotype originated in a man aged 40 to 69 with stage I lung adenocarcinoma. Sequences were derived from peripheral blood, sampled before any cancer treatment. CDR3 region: CASSPGPGPNYEQYF. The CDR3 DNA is TGTGCCAGCAGCCCCGGCCCAGGGCCAAACTACGAGCAGTACTTC.